These T cell receptor beta chains were read from a single sample in a study of cytomegalovirus exposure and HLA in healthy donors. Sequencing was performed with immunoSEQ multiplex PCR; in TCRdb, only in-frame clones are kept and a portion is missing. The sample records 120,000 or so clones, around 85% being singletons. The sequenced sample consisted of PBMCs. The receptor source for this set is a man aged 35 to 55 in good health and CMV-seronegative. Both conserved end residues are trimmed from each CDR3.

v_gene: TRBV27; j_gene: TRBJ1-2; CDR3aa: ASSLGGQYGYT
v_gene: TRBV5-4; j_gene: TRBJ2-3; CDR3aa: ASSLGTHTTDTQY
v_gene: TRBV13; j_gene: TRBJ2-2; CDR3aa: ASSPLDINTGELF
v_gene: TRBV7-9; j_gene: TRBJ1-1; CDR3aa: ASSLEHYEAF
v_gene: TRBV9; j_gene: TRBJ2-1; CDR3aa: ASSVGGETYNEQF
v_gene: TRBV5-1; j_gene: TRBJ1-4; CDR3aa: ASSPNQGEGKLF
v_gene: TRBV4-3; j_gene: TRBJ2-3; CDR3aa: ASSQDQGGRRADTQY
v_gene: TRBV5-1; j_gene: TRBJ2-5; CDR3aa: ASRTGIQETQY
v_gene: TRBV4-2; j_gene: TRBJ1-1; CDR3aa: ASSLQNTEAF
v_gene: TRBV5-4; j_gene: TRBJ2-7; CDR3aa: ASSLTGSYEQY
v_gene: TRBV5-1; j_gene: TRBJ1-4; CDR3aa: ASKSGSLLEKLF
v_gene: TRBV28; j_gene: TRBJ2-6; CDR3aa: ASSLEEVRAGANVLT
v_gene: TRBV9; j_gene: TRBJ2-1; CDR3aa: ASSGASSYNEQF
v_gene: TRBV2; j_gene: TRBJ1-5; CDR3aa: ASSDRSGNQPQH
v_gene: TRBV5-4; j_gene: TRBJ1-1; CDR3aa: ASSFRGVNTEAF
v_gene: TRBV28; j_gene: TRBJ1-5; CDR3aa: ASNPGQFNQPQH
v_gene: TRBV5-4; j_gene: TRBJ1-5; CDR3aa: ASSLQGAGQPQH
v_gene: TRBV5-6; j_gene: TRBJ1-6; CDR3aa: ASSLRGSSPLH
v_gene: TRBV5-4; j_gene: TRBJ2-3; CDR3aa: ASSMRGLKDTQY
v_gene: TRBV6-5; j_gene: TRBJ2-7; CDR3aa: ASSLTSSHEQY
v_gene: TRBV27; j_gene: TRBJ2-3; CDR3aa: ASSSWGDSTDTQY
v_gene: TRBV2; j_gene: TRBJ2-5; CDR3aa: ASSDEFKETQY
v_gene: TRBV7-8; j_gene: TRBJ1-2; CDR3aa: ASSSGGAGYT
v_gene: TRBV6-1; j_gene: TRBJ1-6; CDR3aa: ASRGLGQQSSPLH
v_gene: TRBV5-1; j_gene: TRBJ1-1; CDR3aa: ASSLEQPNTEAF
v_gene: TRBV6-5; j_gene: TRBJ1-2; CDR3aa: ASSSGATNYGYT
v_gene: TRBV5-4; j_gene: TRBJ2-3; CDR3aa: ASSLDATSTDTQY
v_gene: TRBV2; j_gene: TRBJ1-2; CDR3aa: ASQLFIRQADGYT
v_gene: TRBV9; j_gene: TRBJ2-1; CDR3aa: ASSVGSGGYNEQF
v_gene: TRBV5-1; j_gene: TRBJ2-1; CDR3aa: ASSSGQGYNEQF
v_gene: TRBV9; j_gene: TRBJ1-2; CDR3aa: ASRDRGSLGGYT
v_gene: TRBV28; j_gene: TRBJ2-1; CDR3aa: ASSLGLAGTYNEQF
v_gene: TRBV9; j_gene: TRBJ2-2; CDR3aa: ASSVDTTGELF
v_gene: TRBV15; j_gene: TRBJ2-7; CDR3aa: ATSRDKGQSYEQY
v_gene: TRBV6-5; j_gene: TRBJ1-2; CDR3aa: ASSSPPRGYT
v_gene: TRBV6-1; j_gene: TRBJ2-6; CDR3aa: ASSGTGSGANVLT
v_gene: TRBV7-2; j_gene: TRBJ2-4; CDR3aa: ASSPGRGRDIQY
v_gene: TRBV7-2; j_gene: TRBJ1-1; CDR3aa: ASSPGTAEAF
v_gene: TRBV6-5; j_gene: TRBJ2-5; CDR3aa: ASRSDSATQY
v_gene: TRBV7-7; j_gene: TRBJ2-1; CDR3aa: ASSLALGGGGNEQF
v_gene: TRBV6-5; j_gene: TRBJ1-1; CDR3aa: ASRQRGRGNTEAF
v_gene: TRBV7-9; j_gene: TRBJ2-1; CDR3aa: ASILGTGGYYNEQF
v_gene: TRBV10-3; j_gene: TRBJ2-1; CDR3aa: AISRAGRNSYNEQF
v_gene: TRBV29-1; j_gene: TRBJ2-2; CDR3aa: SALLAGNTGELF
v_gene: TRBV6-1; j_gene: TRBJ1-5; CDR3aa: ASSVEGASNQPQH
v_gene: TRBV4-2; j_gene: TRBJ1-5; CDR3aa: ASSQPDRAGNQPQH
v_gene: TRBV4-3; j_gene: TRBJ2-3; CDR3aa: ASSQRQGALTDTQY
v_gene: TRBV30; j_gene: TRBJ1-1; CDR3aa: AWRGGHTEAF
v_gene: TRBV6-1; j_gene: TRBJ1-5; CDR3aa: ASREPGQGLSKQPQH
v_gene: TRBV9; j_gene: TRBJ2-1; CDR3aa: ASSVDLKSSGEQF